This T cell receptor (beta chain) was profiled in a study of long-term antiretroviral therapy in people with HIV. The CDR3 runs to 16 residues. V dropped 5 bases and J dropped 2 bases, with 17 bases sitting between them. Germline V gene lookup returns CDR1 SGHAT and CDR2 FQNNGV. Researchers ran immunoSEQ v3.0 at survey level. The repertoire was sequenced with immunoSEQ multiplex PCR; TCRdb's copy has only in-frame clones and lacks some. The data hold tens of thousands of clones, with 70% to 85% observed a single time. The count of this clone is one. The target antigen is unknown. Study-wide points: Following ART, diversity rose but still fell short of transplant donor controls.

The source is a man between 18 and 29 years old with HIV. Sequencing was performed on unsorted PBMCs, taken 0.5 years after starting antiretroviral therapy. The chain is built from TRBV11-2 and TRBJ2-3; D remains ambiguous. The CDR3 loop is CASSPGIGPYTDTQYF. DNA for the CDR3: TGTGCCAGCAGCCCGGGCATAGGCCCCTACACAGATACGCAGTATTTT.